This passage covers 3 T cell receptor beta chains from one sample sequenced in a study of blood T cell repertoires in COVID-19. Using immunoSEQ multiplex PCR, the repertoire was profiled, and TCRdb retains in-frame clones only, with some absent. The sample has 180,000 or so clones; roughly 84% are singletons. Sequencing was performed on peripheral blood. The receptors derive from a woman aged 40 to 50 with COVID-19, enrolled during active disease.

A single count supports this clone. The gene calls are TRBV3-1 (or the pseudogene TRBV3-2) and TRBJ2-5; 8 bases agree with TRBD1. The CDR3 consists of 15 residues. Germline-derived CDR1 and CDR2 are LGHDT and YNNKEL (reference sequence). The J segment lost 2 bases and the V segment lost 3 bases, leaving 5 bases of the junction unmatched. This CDR3 is CASSQIRGPQETQYF. CDR3 nucleotide sequence: TGTGCCAGCAGCCAGATCAGGGGGCCACAAGAGACCCAGTACTTC.

The rearrangement uses TRBV28 and TRBJ1-2; D not certain. The germline CDR1 and CDR2 sequences are MDHEN and SYDVKM. The CDR3 contains 11 residues. V was pared by 11 bases and J by 8 bases, with 15 bases between. The CDR3 nucleotides read TGTGCCGGTACGCGGGCGGGCGGCTACACCTTC. Its translation: CAGTRAGGYTF.

This chain links TRBV28 with TRBJ2-1; TRBD2 agrees at 9 bases. Germline values: CDR1 MDHEN, CDR2 SYDVKM. V lost 2 bases to trimming and J lost 6 bases; unmatched junction nucleotides: 5. CDR3 size: 15 residues. The CDR3 loop reads CASSLQSAGGNEQFF. In DNA, the CDR3 is TGTGCCAGCAGTTTACAGTCAGCGGGGGGCAATGAGCAGTTCTTC. Supplemented by reference TRBV28 and TRBJ2-1, the full variable domain reads DVKVTQSSRYLVKRTGEKVFLECVQDMDHENMFWYRQDPGLGLRLIYFSYDVKMKEKGDIPEGYSVSREKKERFSLILESASTNQTSMYLCASSLQSAGGNEQFFGPGTRLTVL.